A single sample is the source of the 15 T cell receptor beta chains below, sequenced in a study of cytomegalovirus exposure and HLA in healthy donors. Amplification used 60 Vbeta primers and 13 Jbeta primers. Profiled with immunoSEQ multiplex PCR; TCRdb holds only in-frame clones, not every one. In the table there are 150,000 to 170,000 clones, roughly 80% of which are singletons. Sequenced input: PBMCs. The receptors were sampled from a man aged 25 to 40 in good health and CMV-seropositive.

The rearrangement links TRBV10-3 to TRBJ1-1, with 9 bases aligning to TRBD1. After removal of 7 bases from V and 4 bases from J, the junction contained 10 bases not matched to a gene. Germline V gives CDR1 ENHRY, CDR2 SYGVKD. The CDR3 length is 15 residues. The CDR3 here is CAITGDRDRATEAFF. CDR3 bases: TGTGCCATCACGGGAGATCGGGACAGGGCCACTGAAGCTTTCTTT.

V usage is TRBV11-2 and J usage is TRBJ2-5, with 8 bases identical to TRBD1. After removal of 4 bases from V and 2 bases from J, the junction contained 9 bases not matched to a gene. Germline V gene data show CDR1 as SGHAT and CDR2 as FQNNGV. This CDR3 has 16 amino acids. The CDR3 protein is CASSSWTGTLQETQYF. CDR3 nucleotide sequence: TGTGCCAGCAGCTCCTGGACAGGGACCCTACAAGAGACCCAGTACTTC.

The chain couples TRBV6-6 to TRBJ1-5, with no clear D. Germline CDR1 and CDR2: MNHNY and SVGAGI (reference sequence). V lost 0 bases, J lost 6 bases, and 9 bases lay in between. The CDR3 sequence is 14 residues long. CDR3 sequence: CASSYSSISQPQHF. CDR3 nucleotides: TGTGCCAGCAGTTACTCGAGTATTAGTCAGCCCCAGCATTTT.

This clone was counted only a few times. The CDR3, as DNA: TGTGCCAGCGCTGGACAGGGGGGTGCCTACGAGCAGTACTTC. Protein sequence: CASAGQGGAYEQYF. This chain joins TRBV27 and TRBJ2-7; 10 nucleotides line up with TRBD1. Germline V gene sequence: CDR1 MNHEY, CDR2 SMNVEV (reference sequence). The CDR3 spans 14 residues. J lost 2 bases, V lost 8 bases, and 6 bases had no gene match.

This clone was seen only once. The J gene is TRBJ2-7, the V gene TRBV28; 12 bases fit TRBD2. Germline trimming cut 7 bases from V and 5 bases from J; bases unmatched to any gene: 9. Germline CDR1 and CDR2: MDHEN and SYDVKM. CDR3 length: 15 amino acids. Here the CDR3 reads CASTLLAGGKDEQYF. CDR3 nucleotide sequence: TGTGCCAGCACCCTACTAGCGGGAGGTAAGGACGAGCAGTACTTC.

The V and J genes are TRBV5-4 and TRBJ1-3; no clear D gene. Germline V gene sequence: CDR1 SGHNT, CDR2 YYREEE (reference sequence). CDR3 length: 12 amino acids. V gave up 0 bases and J gave up 7 bases, with 5 bases separating them. This CDR3 is CASSLDLNTIYF. The CDR3 region has the DNA TGTGCCAGCAGCTTGGACTTGAACACCATATATTTT.

This chain uses TRBV6-1 with TRBJ2-1, with D possibly matching TRBD1 (6 bases). The germline CDR1 and CDR2 sequences are MNHNS and SASEGT. V lost 4 bases and J lost 4, with 20 bases in between. The CDR3 loop spans 17 amino acids. The chain's CDR3 is CASSGGGVGRRYNEQFF. The CDR3 nucleotides read TGTGCCAGCAGTGGAGGGGGAGTTGGGCGAAGGTACAATGAGCAGTTCTTC.

This rearrangement joins TRBV19 to TRBJ1-4, with 7 bases identical to TRBD1. Germline assignment: CDR1 LNHDA and CDR2 SQIVND (reference sequence). V was clipped by 4 bases and J by 7 bases; unmatched bases: 9. This CDR3 has 15 amino acids. The CDR3 region has the DNA TGTGCCAGTAGTACGCACACAGGGGCTCCTGAAAAACTGTTTTTT. The encoded protein is CASSTHTGAPEKLFF. Full variable domain (outside the CDR3, taken from reference TRBV19 and TRBJ1-4): DGGITQSPKYLFRKEGQNVTLSCEQNLNHDAMYWYRQDPGQGLRLIYYSQIVNDFQKGDIAEGYSVSREKKESFPLTVTSAQKNPTAFYLCASSTHTGAPEKLFFGSGTQLSVL.

J is TRBJ2-3 and V is TRBV7-2; D is perhaps TRBD2 (6 bases). The V end was cut by 3 bases, the J end by 9 bases, with 10 bases between. Germline V lookup: CDR1 SGHTA, CDR2 FQGNSA. The CDR3 is made up of 12 amino acids. Here the CDR3 reads CASSFPGETQYF. The CDR3 DNA reads TGTGCCAGCAGCTTTCCGGGAGAAACGCAGTATTTT.

This sequence joins TRBV4-2 and TRBJ2-7; TRBD1 aligns across 7 bases. The V gene end was trimmed by 1 base and the J gene end by 2 bases; junction bases not matched to a gene: 5. The germline V gene encodes CDR1 LGHNA and CDR2 YNFKEQ. This CDR3 contains 15 residues. The CDR3 sequence is CASSQAGGPPYEQYF. The CDR3, as DNA: TGTGCCAGCAGCCAAGCAGGGGGACCCCCCTACGAGCAGTACTTC.

The CDR3: CASSELTGLGGTNEKLFF. The CDR3 DNA reads TGTGCCAGCAGTGAACTGACAGGCCTGGGTGGAACTAATGAAAAACTGTTTTTT. The genes are TRBV6-1 and TRBJ1-4; tentatively, D is TRBD1 (6 bases). With 2 bases removed from V and 1 base from J, the gap between germline ends came to 17 bases. Germline values: CDR1 MNHNS, CDR2 SASEGT. This CDR3 spans 18 amino acids.

The chain combines TRBV6-1 with TRBJ1-3; TRBD1 matches 7 bases. V shed 4 bases, J shed 0 bases, and the junction held 6 bases outside the gene matches. CDR1 is MNHNS, CDR2 SASEGT, per germline. The CDR3 loop spans 16 amino acids. The CDR3 DNA follows: TGTGCCAGCAGTGCAGACAGGGCCTTCTCTGGAAACACCATATATTTT. Translating gives CASSADRAFSGNTIYF.

This rearrangement joins TRBV19 to TRBJ1-5; D is perhaps TRBD1 (5 bases). Germline V lookup: CDR1 LNHDA, CDR2 SQIVND (reference sequence). Trimming removed 5 bases from V and 8 bases from J, with 19 bases in between. The CDR3 extends over 15 amino acids. This CDR3 is CASSGPGGSQEPQHF. CDR3 sequence (DNA): TGTGCCAGTAGTGGGCCCGGGGGATCCCAGGAGCCCCAGCATTTT.

This chain connects TRBV25-1 to TRBJ2-5; D is possibly TRBD1 (6 bases). Judging by the DNA end, TRBJ2-7 fits better; the J call may be wrong. CDR1 is MGHDK, CDR2 SYGVNS, per germline. The CDR3 totals 13 residues. The CDR3 reads CASSDQGSYEQYF. The CDR3 region has the DNA TGTGCCAGCAGTGACCAGGGGTCCTACGAGCAGTACTTC.

This chain uses TRBV2 with TRBJ2-1; 10 bases match TRBD1. This CDR3 contains 14 residues. J lost 6 bases, V lost 6 bases, and 5 bases had no gene match. Germline CDR1 and CDR2: SNHLY and FYNNEI. CDR3 coding DNA: TGTGCCAGCAGGAAGACAGGGGGCACCAATGAGCAGTTCTTC. Translation gives CASRKTGGTNEQFF.